The 14 T cell receptor beta chains presented below share a single source sample, sequenced in a study of T-cell memory formation after mild COVID-19. TCRdb re-called the 5' RACE reads through MiXCR, storing one row per CDR3 protein. The repertoire holds roughly 350,000 distinct CDR3 sequences, with approximately 21% as singletons. Material: PBMCs or a T cell subset sorted from them (not recorded which). The receptors originated from an adult woman who had mild COVID-19 (a few samples of this study predate the infection). Cell type and time point are not known.

The V gene is TRBV7-3, the J gene TRBJ2-1; 7 nucleotides match TRBD2. Germline V gene sequence: CDR1 SGHTA, CDR2 FQGTGA. The CDR3 extends over 15 amino acids. Trimming cost V 4 bases and J 4 bases; bases outside gene matches: 7. CDR3 residues: CASSSGQGGYNEQFF. CDR3 nucleotides: TGTGCCAGCAGCTCTGGGCAGGGAGGGTACAATGAGCAGTTCTTC.

This rearrangement joins TRBV14 to TRBJ2-3; D not resolved. The CDR3 contains 14 residues. Germline CDR1 reads SGHDN; CDR2 reads FVKESK. V was cut by 4 bases and J by 4 bases, with 12 bases left in between. The DNA for the CDR3 is TGTGCCAGCAGCCCAGGCGAGATCTCAGATACGCAGTATTTT. As protein: CASSPGEISDTQYF.

This clonotype has just a few counts. CDR3 sequence: CASSPNPGTDTQYF. CDR3 in DNA: TGTGCCAGCTCACCCAATCCTGGCACAGATACGCAGTATTTT. The rearrangement uses TRBV18 and TRBJ2-3; no clear D. Trimming stripped 3 bases from V and 1 base from J, with 8 bases between. The CDR3 has 14 residues. The germline V gene encodes CDR1 KGHSH and CDR2 LQKENI.

The chain joins TRBV20-1 to TRBJ2-7; no clear D. The CDR3 runs to 12 residues. V gave up 2 bases and J gave up 3 bases, with 8 bases separating them. Germline CDR1 DFQATT, CDR2 SNEGSKA (reference sequence). The CDR3 DNA sequence: TGCAGTGCTAGAATCAGGAACTACGAGCAGTACTTC. It is translated as CSARIRNYEQYF.

This clonotype was observed at least ten times. The chain has TRBV29-1 and TRBJ2-6; the match to TRBD1 covers 7 bases. The CDR3 runs to 17 residues. The V and J ends lost 5 bases and 5 bases, in that order; junction bases with no gene match: 15. Germline values: CDR1 SQVTM, CDR2 ANQGSEA. CDR3 protein: CSVKGASGRSRANVLTF. CDR3 sequence (DNA): TGCAGCGTTAAGGGGGCCTCCGGCCGGAGTCGGGCCAACGTCCTGACTTTC.

This clonotype was observed a few times. The rearrangement uses TRBV27 and TRBJ1-1, with D possibly TRBD1 on 5 matching bases. The CDR3 is 19 residues long. Germline CDR1 and CDR2: MNHEY and SMNVEV (reference sequence). The germline V and J ends were trimmed by 6 bases and 4 bases, with 30 bases remaining between them. The CDR3 coding sequence is TGTGCCAGCAGCTCCAGGATTGTTGGGGCCACTCTGGCGCTCACTGAAGCTTTCTTT. Translating it yields CASSSRIVGATLALTEAFF.

The chain employs TRBV9 and TRBJ1-2; D is undetermined. Germline-derived CDR1 and CDR2 are SGDLS and YYNGEE. CDR3 size: 13 residues. The V end was cut by 3 bases, the J end by 5 bases, with 11 bases between. Here the CDR3 DNA reads TGTGCCAGCAGCGGAAACAGCCGTTATGGCTACACCTTC. Translation: CASSGNSRYGYTF.

The chain carries TRBV12-3 or TRBV12-4 and TRBJ2-6; D is unresolved. The CDR3 is 15 residues long. Trimming took 6 bases from V and 0 from J, leaving 9 bases between them. The CDR3 region has the DNA TGTGCCAGCAGATCAGAAGCCTCTGGGGCCAACGTCCTGACTTTC. This gives the protein CASRSEASGANVLTF.

J is TRBJ2-1 and V is TRBV6-2 or TRBV6-3, with D maybe TRBD2 (5 bases). The V and J ends lost 1 base and 0 bases respectively, with 13 bases between them. The CDR3 runs to 17 residues. CDR1 MNHEY and CDR2 SVGEGT come from the germline V gene. The CDR3 sequence is CASSYWLAVSSYNEQFF. The CDR3 DNA sequence: TGTGCCAGCAGTTACTGGCTAGCCGTTAGCTCCTACAATGAGCAGTTCTTC.

This chain uses TRBV7-6 with TRBJ2-3, with TRBD1 matching 9 bases. Germline V lookup: CDR1 SGHVS, CDR2 FNYEAQ. The J segment lost 5 bases and the V segment lost 4 bases, leaving 7 bases of the junction unmatched. The CDR3 consists of 15 residues. The CDR3 DNA sequence: TGTGCCAGCAGCTCACCGGGACAGGGTAAAGATACGCAGTATTTT. It specifies CASSSPGQGKDTQYF.

The gene calls are TRBV6-5 and TRBJ1-3, with 9 bases fitting TRBD1. Germline CDR1 reads MNHEY; CDR2 reads SVGAGI. The CDR3 has 16 amino acids. Germline trimming cut 5 bases from V and 10 bases from J; bases unmatched to any gene: 15. This CDR3 reads CASSALTGGRLRTIYF. In DNA, the CDR3 is TGTGCCAGCAGTGCACTTACAGGGGGCCGATTGAGGACCATATATTTT.

This clonotype appeared a few times. The chain couples TRBV24-1 to TRBJ2-2; tentatively, D is TRBD1 (6 bases). The V and J ends lost 9 bases and 1 base respectively, with 14 bases between them. CDR1 KGHDR and CDR2 SFDVKD come from the germline V gene. This CDR3 spans 15 amino acids. The CDR3 is CATGTGTLNTGELFF. The CDR3 DNA reads TGTGCCACCGGAACCGGGACATTGAACACCGGGGAGCTGTTTTTT.

The chain links TRBV20-1 to TRBJ2-7; 7 bases agree with TRBD1. The CDR3 totals 15 residues. Germline V gene sequence: CDR1 DFQATT, CDR2 SNEGSKA (reference sequence). J lost 1 base, V lost 5 bases, and 11 bases had no gene match. The DNA of the CDR3 is TGCAGTGCTCCCCGAGGACCGGGACAGTCCTACGAGCAGTACTTC. It translates to CSAPRGPGQSYEQYF.

This clonotype was seen a handful of times. The chain links TRBV2 to TRBJ2-1; 11 positions match TRBD2. Germline V CDR1 and CDR2: SNHLY, FYNNEI. The CDR3 consists of 15 residues. The V and J ends lost 2 bases and 6 bases, in that order; junction bases with no gene match: 3. The CDR3 here is CASSERSGGVNEQFF. The CDR3 DNA reads TGTGCCAGCAGTGAACGTAGCGGGGGGGTCAATGAGCAGTTCTTC.